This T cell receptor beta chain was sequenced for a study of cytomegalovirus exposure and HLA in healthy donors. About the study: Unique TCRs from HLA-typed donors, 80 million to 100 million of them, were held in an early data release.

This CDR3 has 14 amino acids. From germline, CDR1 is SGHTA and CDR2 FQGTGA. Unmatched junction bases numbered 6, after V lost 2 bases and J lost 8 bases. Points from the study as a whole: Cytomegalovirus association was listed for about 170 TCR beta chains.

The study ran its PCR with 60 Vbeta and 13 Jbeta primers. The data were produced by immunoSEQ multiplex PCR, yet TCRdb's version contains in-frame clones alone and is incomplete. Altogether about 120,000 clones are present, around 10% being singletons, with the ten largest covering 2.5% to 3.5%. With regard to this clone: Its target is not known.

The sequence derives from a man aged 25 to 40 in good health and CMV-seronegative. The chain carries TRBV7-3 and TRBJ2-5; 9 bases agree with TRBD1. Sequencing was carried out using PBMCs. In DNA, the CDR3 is TGTGCCAGCAGCTTATCGGGACAGGGCAACACCCAGTACTTC. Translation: CASSLSGQGNTQYF.